This TCR beta chain was found in a study of blood T cell repertoires in COVID-19. The wider study: The study drew acute and convalescent COVID-19 samples from the United States, Italy and Spain. Nucleic acid was either cDNA or gDNA, and it came from T cells, B-cell-depleted T cells, or PBMCs.

The CDR3 runs to 14 residues. Trimming took 6 bases from V and 0 from J, leaving 9 bases between them. The germline V gene encodes CDR1 MNHEY and CDR2 SVGAGI. Authors' methods: By means of reference gene primer amplification, nucleated cell counts were estimated. Assay used: immunoSEQ multiplex PCR; TCRdb lists only in-frame clones, some missing. That table supplies the V and J calls and clone size; D and trimming were determined from the DNA. This table holds about 380,000 clones, approximately 81% found once. The clonotype was recovered from a woman aged 18-35 years with acute or convalescent COVID-19. The specimen sequenced was peripheral blood. The V gene is TRBV6-5, the J gene TRBJ1-3; perhaps TRBD1 as D (5 bases). The CDR3 reads CASRAGNSGNTIYF. CDR3 sequence (DNA): TGTGCCAGCAGAGCAGGGAACTCTGGAAACACCATATATTTT.